This T cell receptor (beta chain) was recorded in a study of beta chain features in type 1 diabetes. This clone has more than one count but fewer than ten. The antigen remains unidentified. Study observations and caveats: People with Type 1 diabetes carried modestly yet significantly shorter TCRB CDR3s in all four CD4+ subsets. For cells with high TCR expression, cDNA sequencing could yield over-representation.

Since all of the isolated RNA was reverse transcribed, expressed TCRB transcripts were what got sequenced. TCRdb keeps only in-frame clones here, not all; method: immunoSEQ multiplex PCR. The sample lists about 340,000 clones; roughly 14% were seen once. This CDR3 is built from 16 residues. V lost 4 bases to trimming and J lost 7 bases; unmatched junction nucleotides: 10. Germline CDR1 and CDR2: SGHNT and YENEEA. The chain carries TRBV11-3 and TRBJ2-1; 10 positions agree with TRBD2. The clonotype was recovered from a woman between 18 and 29 years old with type 1 diabetes. Sequencing was carried out using naive CD4+ T cells from blood. DNA for the CDR3: TGTGCCAGCAGCTCTCTAGCGGGAGAAGATCATAATGAGCAGTTCTTC. This translates into CASSSLAGEDHNEQFF.